This is a list of T cell receptor beta chains from one sample in a study of CD8 T cells in ankylosing spondylitis. TCRdb re-called the 5' RACE reads through MiXCR, storing one row per CDR3 protein. The sample records over 25,000 distinct CDR3 sequences, 13% to 15% being singletons. Sequencing was carried out using blood. These receptors were obtained from a male donor with ankylosing spondylitis or in good health (not recorded which). Both conserved end residues are part of each CDR3. A D gene is named only where the DNA matches it firmly. For some rows the clone size is stated as once, few or many, or as a class when expanded; others skip it.

TRBD1	NA	TRBJ1-5	TRBV4-2	TGTGCCAGCAGCCGCGGACAGGGGGCGGATGGCAATCAGCCCCAGCATTTT	CASSRGQGADGNQPQHF
NA	NA	TRBJ2-5	TRBV27	TGTGCCAGCAGTACCCGGCAGGGAGAGACCCAGTACTTC	CASSTRQGETQYF
TRBD2	NA	TRBJ2-1	TRBV11-1	TGTACCAGCAGCTTAGTCCAGCGGGGGGCCTACAATGAGCAGTTCTTC	CTSSLVQRGAYNEQFF
TRBD2	few	TRBJ2-2	TRBV10-3	TGTGCCATCAGTGCGGGACTAGCGGGTGTCACCGGGGAGCTGTTTTTT	CAISAGLAGVTGELFF
NA	NA	TRBJ1-1	TRBV4-3	TGCGCCAGCAGCCATGTAGGGGGTAGGAACACTGAAGCTTTCTTT	CASSHVGGRNTEAFF
TRBD2	NA	TRBJ2-1	TRBV5-1	TGCGCCAGCAGCTTGTTCCGGACTAGCGCTCAATCCTCCTACAATGAGCAGTTCTTC	CASSLFRTSAQSSYNEQFF
NA	NA	TRBJ2-1	TRBV28	TGTGCCAGCAGTTTTCAGGCGATCCCCTCCTACAATGAGCAGTTCTTC	CASSFQAIPSYNEQFF
NA	NA	TRBJ2-1	TRBV7-2	TGTGCCAGCAGCCCAGGGGACAACTACAATGAGCAGTTCTTC	CASSPGDNYNEQFF
NA	few	TRBJ2-2	TRBV29-1	TGCAGCGTCCTTGGGACTCTTCAAAACACCGGGGAGCTGTTTTTT	CSVLGTLQNTGELFF
NA	few	TRBJ2-1	TRBV27	TGTGCCAGCAGTTTTCAGGGGTTTGGGCAGTTCTTC	CASSFQGFGQFF
TRBD2	many	TRBJ2-1	TRBV12-3/TRBV12-4	TGTGCCAGCAGTTCGGGCGGGGGGTCCAACAATGAGCAGTTCTTC	CASSSGGGSNNEQFF
TRBD2	NA	TRBJ2-1	TRBV11-1	TGTGCCAGCAGCTTTTGGCGGGAGAGGGATGAGCAGTTCTTC	CASSFWRERDEQFF
NA	many	TRBJ2-7	TRBV5-1	TGCGCCAGCAGCTTGGGGACTTTCCCCTACGAGCAGTACTTC	CASSLGTFPYEQYF
NA	few	TRBJ2-5	TRBV11-2	TGTGCCAGCAGCTTAGTAGGACAGCCTCAAGAGACCCAGTACTTC	CASSLVGQPQETQYF
TRBD1	few	TRBJ2-7	TRBV12-3/TRBV12-4	TGTGCCAGCAGCCCCCGGACAGGGGGTAGGCACGAGCAGTACTTC	CASSPRTGGRHEQYF
NA	NA	TRBJ1-3	TRBV7-2	TGTGCCAGCAGCTTAGACGCGACAGTCTCTGGAAACACCATATATTTT	CASSLDATVSGNTIYF
NA	NA	TRBJ2-1	TRBV9	TGTGCCAGCAGCGCCGACGGCTATGAGCAGTTCTTC	CASSADGYEQFF
NA	NA	TRBJ1-4	TRBV6-6	TGTGCCAGCAAGGAGTTCAATGAAAAACTGTTTTTT	CASKEFNEKLFF
NA	NA	TRBJ2-3	TRBV9	TGTGCCAGCAGCGCCCTTACCACAGATACGCAGTATTTT	CASSALTTDTQYF
NA	NA	TRBJ2-2	TRBV29-1	TGCAGCGCCAATCAGCAGGGAAACACCGGGGAGCTGTTTTTT	CSANQQGNTGELFF
TRBD1	few	TRBJ1-2	TRBV12-3/TRBV12-4	TGTGCCAGCGACCGGACAGGGAGTGTCTATGGCTACACCTTC	CASDRTGSVYGYTF
TRBD2	NA	TRBJ2-1	TRBV9	TGTGCCAGCAGCGGGGGACTAGCGGCCTACAATGAGCAGTTCTTC	CASSGGLAAYNEQFF
NA	once	TRBJ2-7	TRBV2	TGTGCCAGCAATAGCAGGGTCGGCGAGCAGTACTTC	CASNSRVGEQYF